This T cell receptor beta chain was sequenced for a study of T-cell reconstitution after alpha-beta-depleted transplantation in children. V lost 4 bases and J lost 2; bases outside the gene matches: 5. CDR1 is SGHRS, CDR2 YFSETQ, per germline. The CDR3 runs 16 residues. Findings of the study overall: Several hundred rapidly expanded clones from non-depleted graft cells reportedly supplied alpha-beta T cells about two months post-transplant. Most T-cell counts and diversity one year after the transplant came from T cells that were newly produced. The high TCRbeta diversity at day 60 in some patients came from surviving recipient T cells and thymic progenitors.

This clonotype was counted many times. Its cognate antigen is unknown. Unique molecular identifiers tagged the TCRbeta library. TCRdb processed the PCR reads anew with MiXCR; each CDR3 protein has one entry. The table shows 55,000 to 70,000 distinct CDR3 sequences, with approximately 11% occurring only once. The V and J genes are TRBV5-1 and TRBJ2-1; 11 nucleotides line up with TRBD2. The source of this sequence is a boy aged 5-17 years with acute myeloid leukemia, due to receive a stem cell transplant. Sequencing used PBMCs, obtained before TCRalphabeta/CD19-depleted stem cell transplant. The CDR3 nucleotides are TGCGCCAGCAGCCCACGACTAGCGGGGACCTACAATGAGCAGTTCTTC. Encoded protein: CASSPRLAGTYNEQFF.